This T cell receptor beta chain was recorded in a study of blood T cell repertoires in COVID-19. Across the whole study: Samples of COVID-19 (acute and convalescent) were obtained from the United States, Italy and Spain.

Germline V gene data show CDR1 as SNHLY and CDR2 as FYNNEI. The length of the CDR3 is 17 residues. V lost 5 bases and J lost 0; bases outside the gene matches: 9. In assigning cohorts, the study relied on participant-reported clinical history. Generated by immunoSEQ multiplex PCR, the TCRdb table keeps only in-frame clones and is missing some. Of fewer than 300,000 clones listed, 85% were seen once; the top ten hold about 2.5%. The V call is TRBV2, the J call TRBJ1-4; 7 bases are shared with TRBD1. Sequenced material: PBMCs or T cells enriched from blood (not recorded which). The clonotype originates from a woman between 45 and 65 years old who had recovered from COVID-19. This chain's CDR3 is CASSNPRDSSTNEKLFF. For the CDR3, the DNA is TGTGCCAGCAGTAACCCACGGGACAGCTCAACTAATGAAAAACTGTTTTTT.